The present T cell receptor beta chain was sequenced within a study of blood T cell repertoires in COVID-19. TCRdb's table, derived via immunoSEQ multiplex PCR, lists solely in-frame clones and lacks some. The sample contains about 120,000 clones, more than 80% of which appear only once. CDR1 and CDR2 (germline): LNHDA, SQIVND (reference sequence). The CDR3 is made up of 15 amino acids. The ends were cut back, 7 bases at V and 2 bases at J, with 14 bases in the middle. Sequenced material: peripheral blood. J is TRBJ2-2 and V is TRBV19, with TRBD2 as a possible D gene (6 bases). This TCR came from a man between 35 and 55 years old with acute or convalescent COVID-19. This chain's CDR3 is CASTRGDLNTGELFF. The CDR3 nucleotides read TGTGCCAGTACCCGCGGGGACCTAAACACCGGGGAGCTGTTTTTT.